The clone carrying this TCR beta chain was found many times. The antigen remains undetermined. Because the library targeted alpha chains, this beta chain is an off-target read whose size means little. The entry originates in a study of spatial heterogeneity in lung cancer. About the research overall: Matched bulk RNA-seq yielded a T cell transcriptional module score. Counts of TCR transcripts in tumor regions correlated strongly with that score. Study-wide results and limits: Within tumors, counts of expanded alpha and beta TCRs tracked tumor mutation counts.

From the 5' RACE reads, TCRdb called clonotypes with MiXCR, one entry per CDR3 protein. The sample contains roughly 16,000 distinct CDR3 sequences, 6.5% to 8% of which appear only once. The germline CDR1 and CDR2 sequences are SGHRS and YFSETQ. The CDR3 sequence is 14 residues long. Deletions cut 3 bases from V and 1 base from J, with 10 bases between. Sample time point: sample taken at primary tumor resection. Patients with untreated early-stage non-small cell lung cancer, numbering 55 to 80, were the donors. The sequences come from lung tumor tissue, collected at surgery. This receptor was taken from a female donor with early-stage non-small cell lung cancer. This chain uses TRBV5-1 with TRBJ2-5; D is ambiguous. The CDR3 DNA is TGCGCCAGCAGCTCCCAGCAGATCCAAGAGACCCAGTACTTC. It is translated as CASSSQQIQETQYF.